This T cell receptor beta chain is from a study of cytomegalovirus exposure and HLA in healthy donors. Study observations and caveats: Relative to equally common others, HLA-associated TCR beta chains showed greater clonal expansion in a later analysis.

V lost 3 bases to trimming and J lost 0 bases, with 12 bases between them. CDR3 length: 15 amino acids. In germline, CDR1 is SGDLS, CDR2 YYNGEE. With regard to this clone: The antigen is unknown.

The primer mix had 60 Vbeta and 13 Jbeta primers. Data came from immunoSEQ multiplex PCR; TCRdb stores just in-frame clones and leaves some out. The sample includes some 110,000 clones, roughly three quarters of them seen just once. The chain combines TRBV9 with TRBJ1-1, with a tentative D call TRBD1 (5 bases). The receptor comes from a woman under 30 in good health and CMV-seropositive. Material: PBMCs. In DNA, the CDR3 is TGTGCCAGCAGCGCACATGGGGCTGTGAACACTGAAGCTTTCTTT. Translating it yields CASSAHGAVNTEAFF.